The T cell receptor beta chain under discussion was sequenced for a study of blood T cell repertoires in COVID-19. Across the whole study: Researchers got acute and convalescent COVID-19 samples from the United States, Italy and Spain. T cells, B-cell-depleted T cells, or PBMCs supplied cDNA or gDNA.

The germline V gene has CDR1 SGHRS and CDR2 YFSETQ. The CDR3 length is 12 residues. V lost 4 bases, J lost 7 bases, and 2 bases stayed unmatched. How the authors handled the data: The authors estimated nucleated cell counts from reference gene primer amplification. Sequenced by immunoSEQ multiplex PCR; TCRdb stores in-frame clones only, minus some. That table furnishes V, J and clone size, whereas the DNA furnished D and trimming. The sample holds a few hundred thousand clones, about 85% seen once. This chain links TRBV5-1 with TRBJ2-1; 7 positions match TRBD1. The receptor comes from a woman aged 18-29 years with acute or convalescent COVID-19. Source material: peripheral blood. CDR3 region: CASSAQGNEQFF. Written as DNA, the CDR3 is TGCGCCAGCAGCGCACAGGGGAATGAGCAGTTCTTC.